The clone carrying this T cell receptor (beta chain) was seen repeatedly, ten times or more. This CDR3 has 14 amino acids. The V end was cut by 5 bases, the J end by 3 bases, with 11 bases between. This entry belongs to a study of early T cells in non-severe SARS-CoV-2 infection. Each CDR3 protein gets one entry after TCRdb re-called the 5' RACE reads with MiXCR. The data hold tens of thousands of distinct CDR3 sequences, with less than 9.5% observed a single time. The sample taken for sequencing was whole blood. This clonotype was obtained from an adult who was a healthcare worker with PCR-confirmed SARS-CoV-2 infection or an uninfected control (not recorded which). The rearrangement links TRBV12-3 or TRBV12-4 to TRBJ1-5, with D possibly being TRBD1 (6 bases). The CDR3 bases are TGTGCCAGCAGTCAACAGGGTAACAATCAGCCCCAGCATTTT. Encoded protein: CASSQQGNNQPQHF.